Below are 19 T cell receptor beta chains sequenced from a single sample in a study of T-cell reconstitution after alpha-beta-depleted transplantation in children. Using unique molecular identifiers, the investigators prepared the TCRbeta library. TCRdb independently ran MiXCR on the PCR reads; one entry per CDR3 protein. Among 550,000 to 600,000 distinct CDR3 sequences listed, 23% were seen once. The material sequenced was PBMCs, mostly from graft donor cells, taken 360 days after TCRalphabeta/CD19-depleted stem cell transplant. These receptors were taken from a boy younger than two who had a stem cell transplant for acute myeloid leukemia, so the T cells may come from the graft donor.

This clonotype came up many times. The gene calls are TRBV19 and TRBJ2-7; perhaps D is TRBD1 or TRBD2 (5 bases each). The CDR3 is 19 residues long. Trimming pared 9 bases from V and 0 bases from J, leaving 30 bases between. Germline-derived CDR1 and CDR2 are LNHDA and SQIVND (reference sequence). The CDR3 is CASPTTGTGFPRVSYEQYV. CDR3 bases: TGTGCCAGCCCGACCACCGGGACGGGATTCCCCAGGGTCTCCTACGAGCAGTACGTC.

The gene calls are TRBV6-5 and TRBJ1-1; D is perhaps TRBD1 (6 bases). CDR1 MNHEY and CDR2 SVGAGI come from the germline V gene. CDR3 length equals 18 residues. V shed 3 bases and J shed 6 bases, with 26 bases lying between them. DNA for the CDR3: TGTGCCAGCAGTTATTTTCGCGGCAGTTGGACGGGACACCCTGAAGCTTTCTTT. This codes for CASSYFRGSWTGHPEAFF.

The sample holds a few counts of this clonotype. The V gene is TRBV20-1, the J gene TRBJ2-7; no firm D call. Germline CDR1 and CDR2: DFQATT and SNEGSKA (reference sequence). The CDR3 is 12 amino acids. V lost 0 bases to trimming and J lost 2 bases, with 5 bases between them. CDR3 bases: TGCAGTGCTAGAGACCCGACCTACGAGCAGTACGTC. Translation: CSARDPTYEQYV.

This clonotype was detected only a few times. The chain uses TRBV20-1 and TRBJ1-1, with a weak D call TRBD1 (6 bases). From germline, CDR1 is DFQATT and CDR2 SNEGSKA (reference sequence). The CDR3 spans 16 residues. V was pared by 3 bases and J by 0 bases, with 17 bases between. CDR3 coding DNA: TGCAGTGCTAGGAAAGAAGGGGGTAGCATGAACACTGAAGCTTTCTTT. Amino acids: CSARKEGGSMNTEAFF.

This clonotype was detected many times. V gene TRBV11-2 combines with J gene TRBJ2-5; tentatively, D is TRBD1 or TRBD2 (5 bases each). This CDR3 has 14 amino acids. Between the trimmed V and J ends, which lost 5 bases and 2 bases, there was a span of 12 bases. Germline lookup yields CDR1 SGHAT and CDR2 FQNNGV. DNA for the CDR3: TGTGCCAGCAGCACACCGGGACGGCAAGAGACCCAGTACTTC. Translated: CASSTPGRQETQYF.

A few counts support this clonotype. The V gene is TRBV29-1, the J gene TRBJ2-1; 9 positions agree with TRBD2. Germline CDR1 reads SQVTM; CDR2 reads ANQGSEA. V shed 1 base and J 7 bases; nucleotides not matched to a gene: 5. The length of the CDR3 is 14 residues. CDR3 residues: CSVEGRLAVNEQFF. The CDR3 nucleotides read TGCAGCGTTGAAGGGAGACTAGCGGTTAATGAGCAGTTCTTC.

In this sample, this clonotype turned up a few times. The chain is built from TRBV29-1 and TRBJ1-1; no clear D. Trimming took off 5 bases at V and 2 bases at J, with 12 bases between the two ends. CDR3 length equals 13 residues. Germline values: CDR1 SQVTM, CDR2 ANQGSEA. CDR3 DNA sequence: TGCAGCGTTCACAGCGAAAAAAACACTGAAGCTTTCTTT. Protein sequence: CSVHSEKNTEAFF.

The V call is TRBV5-5, the J call TRBJ1-5, with a possible D match to TRBD1 (5 bases). The CDR3 has 14 residues. V shed 4 bases and J shed 9 bases, with 17 bases lying between them. Germline V CDR1 and CDR2: SGHKS, YYEKEE (reference sequence). The CDR3 sequence is CASSPLSTVGPQHF. The CDR3 DNA follows: TGTGCCAGCAGCCCACTTTCGACAGTGGGGCCCCAGCATTTT.

This clonotype was counted a few times. Germline and junction disagree at one end, which may indicate a read error. This chain uses TRBV2 with TRBJ2-7, with D perhaps TRBD2 (6 bases). CDR1 is SNHLY and CDR2 is FYNNEI in the germline V gene. This CDR3 region has 15 residues. The CDR3 region is CASSDPTRPSHEQYF. Here the CDR3 DNA reads TGTGCCAGCAGTGACCCGACTAGGCCCTCCCACGAGCAGTACTTC.

A single count supports this clonotype. This chain joins TRBV6-1 and TRBJ1-5; tentatively, D is TRBD1 (5 bases). This CDR3 is built from 19 residues. Germline V CDR1 and CDR2: MNHNS, SASEGT. V dropped 2 bases and J dropped 0 bases, with 20 bases sitting between them. The CDR3 loop is CASSESGGRGIYSNQPQHF. The CDR3, as DNA: TGTGCCAGCAGTGAATCCGGAGGCCGGGGGATATATAGCAATCAGCCCCAGCATTTT.

J is TRBJ2-5 and V is TRBV29-1, with D maybe TRBD1 (6 bases). The CDR3 loop spans 14 amino acids. Germline V CDR1 and CDR2: SQVTM, ANQGSEA. The ends were cut back, 1 base at V and 0 bases at J, with 9 bases in the middle. CDR3 protein: CSVEGTEYQETQYF. CDR3 bases: TGCAGCGTTGAAGGGACAGAGTACCAAGAGACCCAGTACTTC.

This clonotype was observed a handful of times. This chain links TRBV6-1 with TRBJ1-5; no clear D. V gave up 1 base and J gave up 0 bases, with 7 bases separating them. CDR3 length: 15 residues. Looked up from germline, CDR1 is MNHNS and CDR2 is SASEGT. The CDR3 region is CASSEGASSNQPQHF. The CDR3 region has the DNA TGTGCCAGCAGTGAAGGGGCAAGTAGCAATCAGCCCCAGCATTTT.

This clonotype was counted a few times. CDR3 sequence: CSAKRGETQYF. The CDR3 bases are TGCAGTGCCAAAAGGGGGGAGACCCAGTACTTC. This chain joins TRBV20-1 and TRBJ2-5; tentative D call: TRBD1 (6 bases). CDR1 and CDR2 from the germline V gene are DFQATT and SNEGSKA (reference sequence). Trimming took 6 bases from V and 5 from J, leaving 10 bases between them. CDR3 length: 11 residues.

This sequence joins TRBV12-3 or TRBV12-4 and TRBJ2-7, with 7 bases fitting TRBD1. The CDR3 loop spans 13 amino acids. V lost 7 bases and J lost 2; bases outside the gene matches: 5. Here the CDR3 reads CASTRQGTYEQYF. CDR3 DNA sequence: TGTGCCAGCACCCGACAGGGCACCTACGAGCAGTACTTC.

This clonotype was seen more than once but under ten times. This chain links TRBV15 with TRBJ2-1, with 8 bases identical to TRBD2. The CDR3 is 17 residues long. The germline V gene has CDR1 LNHNV and CDR2 YYDKDF (reference sequence). With V trimmed by 4 bases and J by 3 bases, 11 bases remained unmatched. The CDR3 protein is CATSTDPGTRIYNEQFF. CDR3 coding DNA: TGTGCCACCAGCACTGATCCCGGGACTAGGATCTACAATGAGCAGTTCTTC. The full variable domain, completed using reference TRBV15 and TRBJ2-1, is DAMVIQNPRYQVTQFGKPVTLSCSQTLNHNVMYWYQQKSSQAPKLLFHYYDKDFNNEADTPDNFQSRRPNTSFCFLDIRSPGLGDTAMYLCATSTDPGTRIYNEQFFGPGTRLTVL.

There are many counts of this clonotype. This chain links TRBV7-2 with TRBJ2-4; TRBD2 aligns across 10 bases. CDR3 length: 15 residues. Trimming took 4 bases from V and 7 from J; bases not matched to a gene: 7. Germline CDR1 SGHTA, CDR2 FQGNSA. The CDR3 loop reads CASSWELAGMNIQYF. CDR3 DNA: TGTGCCAGCAGCTGGGAACTAGCGGGGATGAACATTCAGTACTTC. Combining the CDR3 with reference TRBV7-2 and TRBJ2-4 gives the whole variable domain GAGVSQSPSNKVTEKGKDVELRCDPISGHTALYWYRQSLGQGLEFLIYFQGNSAPDKSGLPSDRFSAERTGGSVSTLTIQRTQQEDSAVYLCASSWELAGMNIQYFGAGTRLSVL.

Ten or more counts support this clonotype. The rearrangement joins TRBV20-1 to TRBJ2-7; D gene unclear. The CDR3 loop spans 14 amino acids. CDR1 and CDR2 (germline): DFQATT, SNEGSKA (reference sequence). V was shortened by 0 bases and J by 4 bases, with 13 bases between the two germline ends. As DNA, the CDR3 is TGCAGTGCTAGAGATGGTAGTCGATATTACGAGCAGTACTTC. It is translated as CSARDGSRYYEQYF.

The chain combines TRBV5-1 with TRBJ2-1; D perhaps matches TRBD2 (5 bases). Germline V lookup: CDR1 SGHRS, CDR2 YFSETQ. CDR3 length: 17 residues. Trimming shortened V by 4 bases and J by 2 bases, and 19 bases separated the two germline ends. The CDR3 loop reads CASSTGVGYIPYNEQFF. CDR3 nucleotides: TGCGCCAGCAGCACCGGGGTCGGGTATATACCCTACAATGAGCAGTTCTTC.

This clonotype came up many times. The chain links TRBV20-1 to TRBJ2-1; D unclear. Germline lookup yields CDR1 DFQATT and CDR2 SNEGSKA (reference sequence). Trimming removed 3 bases from V and 3 bases from J, with 9 bases in between. This CDR3 contains 13 residues. Here the CDR3 DNA reads TGCAGTGCTAGCTTACAGAGCTACAATGAGCAGTTCTTC. As protein: CSASLQSYNEQFF.